This T cell receptor beta chain was retrieved from a study of cytotoxic CD8 clonotypes in ibrutinib-treated CLL. Sequencing used immunoSEQ multiplex PCR; TCRdb keeps in-frame clones, though not all of them. The sample records some 9,800 clones, over 60% being singletons. The study's findings and limits: The public clonotypes identified were infrequent and showed contraction or stability on treatment.

This clone was observed a handful of times. As yet, its antigen is unknown. The sequence was obtained from a human donor with chronic lymphocytic leukemia. Specimen: PBMCs, collected before ibrutinib treatment.

The CDR3 DNA is TGCGCCAGCAGCTTGTCCGCAGCGGATGAAAAACTGTTTTTT. Residues: CASSLSAADEKLFF. This chain uses TRBV5-1 with TRBJ1-4; no reliable D call. This CDR3 comprises 14 residues. Germline CDR1 and CDR2: SGHRS and YFSETQ. The germline V and J ends were trimmed by 1 base and 6 bases, with 10 bases remaining between them.